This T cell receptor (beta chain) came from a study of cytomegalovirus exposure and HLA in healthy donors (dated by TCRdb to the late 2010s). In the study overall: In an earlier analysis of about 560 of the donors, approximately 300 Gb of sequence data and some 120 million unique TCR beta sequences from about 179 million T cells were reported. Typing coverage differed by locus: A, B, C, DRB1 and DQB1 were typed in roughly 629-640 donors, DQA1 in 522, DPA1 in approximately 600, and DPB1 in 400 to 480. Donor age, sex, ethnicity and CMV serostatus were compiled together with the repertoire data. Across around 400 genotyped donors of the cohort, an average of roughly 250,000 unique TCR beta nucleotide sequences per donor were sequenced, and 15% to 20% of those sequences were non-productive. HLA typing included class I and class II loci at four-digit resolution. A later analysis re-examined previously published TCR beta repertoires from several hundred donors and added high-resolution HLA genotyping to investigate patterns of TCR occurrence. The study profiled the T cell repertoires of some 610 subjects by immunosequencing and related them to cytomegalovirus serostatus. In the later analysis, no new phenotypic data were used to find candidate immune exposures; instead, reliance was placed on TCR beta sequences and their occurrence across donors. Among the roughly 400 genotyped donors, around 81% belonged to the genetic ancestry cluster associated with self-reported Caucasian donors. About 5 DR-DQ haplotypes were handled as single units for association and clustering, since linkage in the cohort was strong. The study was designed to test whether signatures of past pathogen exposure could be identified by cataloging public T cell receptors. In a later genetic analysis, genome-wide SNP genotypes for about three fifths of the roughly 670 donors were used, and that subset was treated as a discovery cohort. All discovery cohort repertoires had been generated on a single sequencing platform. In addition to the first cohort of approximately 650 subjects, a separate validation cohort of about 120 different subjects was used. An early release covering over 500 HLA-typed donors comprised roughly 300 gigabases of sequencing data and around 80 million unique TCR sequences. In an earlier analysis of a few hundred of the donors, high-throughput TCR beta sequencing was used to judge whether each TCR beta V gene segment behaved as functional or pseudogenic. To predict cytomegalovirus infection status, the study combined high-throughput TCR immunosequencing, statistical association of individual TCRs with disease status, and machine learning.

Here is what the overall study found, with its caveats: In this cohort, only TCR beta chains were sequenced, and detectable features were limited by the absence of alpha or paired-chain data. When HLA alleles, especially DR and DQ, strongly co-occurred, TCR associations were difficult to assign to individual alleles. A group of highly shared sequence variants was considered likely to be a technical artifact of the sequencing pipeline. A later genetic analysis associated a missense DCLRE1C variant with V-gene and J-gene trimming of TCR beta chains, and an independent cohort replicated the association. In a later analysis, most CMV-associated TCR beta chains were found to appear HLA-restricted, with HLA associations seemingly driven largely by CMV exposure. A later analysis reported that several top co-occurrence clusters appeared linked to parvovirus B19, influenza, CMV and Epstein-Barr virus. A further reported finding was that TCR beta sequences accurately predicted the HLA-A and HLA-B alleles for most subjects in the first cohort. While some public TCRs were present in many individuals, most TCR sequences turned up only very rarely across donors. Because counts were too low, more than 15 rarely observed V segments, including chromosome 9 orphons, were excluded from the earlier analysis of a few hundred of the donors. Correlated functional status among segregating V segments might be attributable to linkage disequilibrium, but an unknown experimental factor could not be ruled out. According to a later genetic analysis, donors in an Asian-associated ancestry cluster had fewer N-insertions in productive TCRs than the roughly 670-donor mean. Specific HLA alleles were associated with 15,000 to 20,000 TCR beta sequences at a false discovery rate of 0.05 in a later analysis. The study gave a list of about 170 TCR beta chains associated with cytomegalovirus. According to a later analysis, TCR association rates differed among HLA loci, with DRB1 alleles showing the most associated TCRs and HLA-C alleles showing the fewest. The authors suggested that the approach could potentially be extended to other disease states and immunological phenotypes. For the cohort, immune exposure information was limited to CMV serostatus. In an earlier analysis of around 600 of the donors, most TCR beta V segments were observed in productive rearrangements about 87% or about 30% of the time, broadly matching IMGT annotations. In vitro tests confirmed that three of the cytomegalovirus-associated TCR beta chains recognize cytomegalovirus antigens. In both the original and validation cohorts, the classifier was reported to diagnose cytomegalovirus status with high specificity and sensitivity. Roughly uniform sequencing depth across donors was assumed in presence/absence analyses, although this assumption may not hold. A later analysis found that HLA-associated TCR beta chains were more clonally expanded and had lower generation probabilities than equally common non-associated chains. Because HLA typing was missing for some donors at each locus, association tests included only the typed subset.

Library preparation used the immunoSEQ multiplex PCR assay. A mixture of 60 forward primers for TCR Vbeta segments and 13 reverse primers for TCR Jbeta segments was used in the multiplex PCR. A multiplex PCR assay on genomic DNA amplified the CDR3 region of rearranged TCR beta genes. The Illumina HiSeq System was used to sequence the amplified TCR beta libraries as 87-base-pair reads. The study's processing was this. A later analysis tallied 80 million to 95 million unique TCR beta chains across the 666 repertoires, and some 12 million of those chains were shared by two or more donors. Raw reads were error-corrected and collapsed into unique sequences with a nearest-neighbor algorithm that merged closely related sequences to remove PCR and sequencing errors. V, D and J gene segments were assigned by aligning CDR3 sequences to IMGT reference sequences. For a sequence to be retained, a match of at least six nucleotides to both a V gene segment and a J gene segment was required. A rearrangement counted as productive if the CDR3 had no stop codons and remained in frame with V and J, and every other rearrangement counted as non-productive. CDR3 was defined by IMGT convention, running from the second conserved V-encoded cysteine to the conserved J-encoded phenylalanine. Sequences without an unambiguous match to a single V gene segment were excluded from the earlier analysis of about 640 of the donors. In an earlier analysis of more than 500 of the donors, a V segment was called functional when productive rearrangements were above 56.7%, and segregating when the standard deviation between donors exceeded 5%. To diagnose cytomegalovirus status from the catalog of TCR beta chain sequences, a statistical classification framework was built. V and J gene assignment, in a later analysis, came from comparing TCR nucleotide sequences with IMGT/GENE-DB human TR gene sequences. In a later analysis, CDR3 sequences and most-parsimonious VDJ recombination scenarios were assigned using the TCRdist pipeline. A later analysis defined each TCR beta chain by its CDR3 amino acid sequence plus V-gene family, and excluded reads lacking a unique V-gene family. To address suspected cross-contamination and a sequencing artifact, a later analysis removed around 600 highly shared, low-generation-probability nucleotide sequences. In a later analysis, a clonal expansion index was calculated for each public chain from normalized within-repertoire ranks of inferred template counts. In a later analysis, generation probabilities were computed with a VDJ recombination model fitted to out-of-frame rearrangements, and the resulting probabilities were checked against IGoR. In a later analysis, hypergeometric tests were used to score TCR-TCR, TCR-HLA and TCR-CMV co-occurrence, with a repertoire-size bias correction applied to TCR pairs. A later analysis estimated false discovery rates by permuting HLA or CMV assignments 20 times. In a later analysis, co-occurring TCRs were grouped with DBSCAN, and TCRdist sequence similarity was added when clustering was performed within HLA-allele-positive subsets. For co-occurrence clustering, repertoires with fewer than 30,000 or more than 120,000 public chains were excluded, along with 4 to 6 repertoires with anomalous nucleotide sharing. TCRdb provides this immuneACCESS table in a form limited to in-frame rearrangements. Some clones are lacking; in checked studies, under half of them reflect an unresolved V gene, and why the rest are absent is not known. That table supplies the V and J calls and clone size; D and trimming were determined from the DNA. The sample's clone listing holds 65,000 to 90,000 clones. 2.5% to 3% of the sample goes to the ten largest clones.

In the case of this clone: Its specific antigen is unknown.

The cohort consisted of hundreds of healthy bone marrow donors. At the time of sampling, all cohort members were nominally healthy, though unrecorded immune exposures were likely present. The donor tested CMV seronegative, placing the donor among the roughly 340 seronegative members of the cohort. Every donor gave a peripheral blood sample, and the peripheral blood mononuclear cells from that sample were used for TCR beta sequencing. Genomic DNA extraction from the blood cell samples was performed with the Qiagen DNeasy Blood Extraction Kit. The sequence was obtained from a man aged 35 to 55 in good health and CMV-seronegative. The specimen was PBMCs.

The base sequence is TGTGCCAGCAGTTTGGGGACTGGACAGGGGATGGAGGAGCAGTACTTC. Its coded protein is CASSLGTGQGMEEQYF. The sequence is built from TRBV28 and TRBJ2-7; TRBD1 lines up with 9 middle nucleotides. The CDR3 starts with the cysteine, ends with the phenylalanine, and has 16 residues. Here the CDR3 DNA is all that survives: 48 bases in frame from base 1. For this chain, trimming is 3 bases at the V end and 7 bases at the J end, and the number of junction bases without a gene match is 13. Sequences MDHEN (CDR1) and SYDVKM (CDR2) are obtained from the germline V gene.